The clone carrying this T cell receptor (beta chain) has just one count. Sequenced by immunoSEQ multiplex PCR; TCRdb stores in-frame clones only, minus some. The data show about 33,000 clones, about 96% seen once. This sample was included in a study of circulating and synovial CD4+ cells in juvenile arthritis. V trimming: 1 base; J trimming: 4 bases; junction bases outside the gene matches: 17. Germline CDR1 is LNHNV and CDR2 is YYDKDF (reference sequence). This CDR3 is 20 amino acids long. The chain joins TRBV15 to TRBJ2-7; 12 nucleotides line up with TRBD2. The sequenced sample consisted of CD4+ T cells from blood. The clonotype was recovered from a human donor with juvenile idiopathic arthritis. The CDR3 region is CATSRVGGGLAGGPGYEQYF. DNA for the CDR3: TGTGCCACCAGCAGAGTCGGTGGGGGGCTAGCGGGAGGGCCGGGGTACGAGCAGTACTTC.